These 6 T cell receptor beta chains came from one sample sequenced in a study of blood T cell repertoires in COVID-19. Clones were read by immunoSEQ multiplex PCR, and TCRdb kept only the in-frame ones, dropping some. This table has around 64,000 clones, 70% to 90% appearing once. Sequenced input: peripheral blood. These receptors were taken from a man aged 45-65 years with active COVID-19.

V gene TRBV6-5 combines with J gene TRBJ2-7; D possibly corresponds to TRBD2 (6 bases). Trimming took 8 bases from V and 7 from J, leaving 9 bases between them. The CDR3 runs 10 residues. The germline V gene encodes CDR1 MNHEY and CDR2 SVGAGI. CDR3 sequence reads: CASGRGEQYF. The CDR3 DNA reads TGTGCCAGCGGACGGGGGGAGCAGTACTTC.

The CDR3 region has the DNA TGTGCCAGCAGCTTAGTGGGGGGGACCGGGGAGCTGTTTTTT. Encoded protein: CASSLVGGTGELFF. V gene TRBV7-2 combines with J gene TRBJ2-2, with TRBD2 identical over 7 bases. The CDR3 covers 14 residues. The germline V gene has CDR1 SGHTA and CDR2 FQGNSA. V gave up 1 base and J gave up 5 bases; unmatched junction bases: 1.

V usage is TRBV7-9 and J usage is TRBJ2-7; 10 bases fit TRBD1. The germline V gene encodes CDR1 SEHNR and CDR2 FQNEAQ (reference sequence). V was clipped by 6 bases and J by 5 bases; unmatched bases: 4. The CDR3 length is 13 residues. The CDR3 sequence is CASRRQGADEQYF. As DNA, the CDR3 is TGTGCCAGCAGACGACAGGGGGCCGACGAGCAGTACTTC.

This clone was counted a few times. This rearrangement joins TRBV27 to TRBJ2-7, with 7 nucleotides matching TRBD1. V trimming: 2 bases; J trimming: 5 bases; junction bases outside the gene matches: 6. The CDR3 runs to 14 residues. Germline V CDR1 and CDR2: MNHEY, SMNVEV (reference sequence). CDR3 sequence reads: CASSLLRQGDEQYF. In DNA form, the CDR3 reads TGTGCCAGCAGTTTACTCAGACAGGGCGACGAGCAGTACTTC.

The chain combines TRBV24-1 with TRBJ2-3; the match to TRBD1 covers 12 bases. Germline V lookup: CDR1 KGHDR, CDR2 SFDVKD. The junction had 4 bases not matched to a gene; V was cut back by 3 bases and J by 4 bases. This CDR3 region has 16 residues. The CDR3 is CATSDPGTGGADTQYF. CDR3 coding DNA: TGTGCCACCAGTGATCCCGGGACAGGGGGCGCAGATACGCAGTATTTT.

This clone was seen once. Other DNA sequences in the sample encode the same CDR3. J is TRBJ2-7 and V is TRBV6-5; TRBD1 aligns across 9 bases. Germline V gene data show CDR1 as MNHEY and CDR2 as SVGAGI. This CDR3 region has 13 residues. With V trimmed by 5 bases and J by 3 bases, 2 bases remained unmatched. CDR3 DNA sequence: TGTGCCAGCAGTAGACAGGGGGACTACGAGCAGTACTTC. It translates to CASSRQGDYEQYF.